Listed below are T cell receptor beta chains from one sample, sequenced in a study of CXCR3-negative and CXCR3-positive naive CD8 T cells. TCRdb re-called the 5' RACE reads; one entry per CDR3 protein, DNA not given. The sample includes 130,000 or so distinct CDR3 sequences. Sequencing was done on a sample of naive CXCR3+ CD8+ T cells from blood. These receptors all come from a human donor in good health. Some clones in this sample may be carry-over from other donors' samples. Both conserved end residues are part of each CDR3. The order of the fields is V gene, J gene, CDR3 protein.

TRBV4-3	TRBJ2-7	CASSQEMGRVRIYEQYF
TRBV5-1	TRBJ2-3	CASSEEGPYSGSYTDTQYF
TRBV11-2	TRBJ2-1	CASTPFVGDEQFF
TRBV29-1	TRBJ1-2	CSVRDVINYGYTF
TRBV29-1	TRBJ2-1	CSGWGQGRNEQFF
TRBV19	TRBJ2-2	CASSIGRAGELFF
TRBV20-1	TRBJ1-4	CSATSSTDLLSGREKLFF
TRBV29-1	TRBJ1-1	CSVEGGIQTEAFF
TRBV29-1	TRBJ1-2	CSVGGTLGGYTF
TRBV7-9	TRBJ2-3	CASSLMGLAGLGDTQYF
TRBV7-9	TRBJ2-7	CASSLAAGLKSYEQYF
TRBV2	TRBJ2-3	CASKPGTGVTDTQYF
TRBV6-1	TRBJ2-7	CASSEYLWEQYF
TRBV7-8	TRBJ2-7	CASSPGVAASYEQYF
TRBV7-9	TRBJ2-3	CASSPQVFKQYF